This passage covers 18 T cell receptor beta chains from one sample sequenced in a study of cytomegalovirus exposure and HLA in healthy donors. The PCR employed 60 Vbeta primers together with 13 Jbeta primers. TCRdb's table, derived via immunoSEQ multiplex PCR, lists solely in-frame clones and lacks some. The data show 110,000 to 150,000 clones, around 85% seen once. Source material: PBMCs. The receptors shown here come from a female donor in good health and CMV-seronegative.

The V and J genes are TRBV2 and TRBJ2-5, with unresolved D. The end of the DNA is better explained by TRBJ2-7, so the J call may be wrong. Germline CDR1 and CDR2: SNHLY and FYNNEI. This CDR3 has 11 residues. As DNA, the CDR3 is TGTGCCAGCAGTGCCCACTACGAGCAGTACTTC. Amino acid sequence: CASSAHYEQYF.

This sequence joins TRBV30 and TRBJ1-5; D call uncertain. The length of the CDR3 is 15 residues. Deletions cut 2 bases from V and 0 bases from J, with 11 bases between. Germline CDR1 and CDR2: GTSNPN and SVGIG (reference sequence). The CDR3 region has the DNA TGTGCCTGGAGTAGTAGTTCCTATAGCAATCAGCCCCAGCATTTT. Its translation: CAWSSSSYSNQPQHF.

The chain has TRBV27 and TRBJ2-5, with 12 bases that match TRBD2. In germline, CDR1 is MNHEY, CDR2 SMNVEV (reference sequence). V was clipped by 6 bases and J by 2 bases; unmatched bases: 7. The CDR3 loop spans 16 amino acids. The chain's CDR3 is CASRQRLAGVQETQYF. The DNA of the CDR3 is TGTGCCAGCAGGCAAAGACTAGCGGGAGTACAAGAGACCCAGTACTTC.

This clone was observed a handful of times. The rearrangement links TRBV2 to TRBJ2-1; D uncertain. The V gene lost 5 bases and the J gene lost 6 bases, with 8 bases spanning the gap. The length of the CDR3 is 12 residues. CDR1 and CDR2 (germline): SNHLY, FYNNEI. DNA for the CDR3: TGTGCCAGCAGTACTGCTAGCAATGAGCAGTTCTTC. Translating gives CASSTASNEQFF.

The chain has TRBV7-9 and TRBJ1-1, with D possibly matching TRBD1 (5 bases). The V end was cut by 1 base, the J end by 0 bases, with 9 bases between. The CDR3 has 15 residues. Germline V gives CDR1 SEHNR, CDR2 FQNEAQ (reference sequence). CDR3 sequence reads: CASSLGGRLNTEAFF. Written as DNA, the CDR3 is TGTGCCAGCAGCTTAGGGGGCAGACTGAACACTGAAGCTTTCTTT.

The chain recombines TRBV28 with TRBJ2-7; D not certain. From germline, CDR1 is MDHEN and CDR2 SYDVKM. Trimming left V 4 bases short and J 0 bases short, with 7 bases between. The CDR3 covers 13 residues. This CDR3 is CASSSRNSYEQYF. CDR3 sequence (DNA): TGTGCCAGCAGTTCGCGGAACTCCTACGAGCAGTACTTC.

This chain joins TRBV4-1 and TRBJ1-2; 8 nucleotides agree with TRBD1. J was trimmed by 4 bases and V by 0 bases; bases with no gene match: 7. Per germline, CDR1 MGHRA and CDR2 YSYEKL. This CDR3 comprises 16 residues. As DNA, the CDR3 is TGCGCCAGCAGCCAAGAAGATCAGGGGGCGGCCTATGGCTACACCTTC. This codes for CASSQEDQGAAYGYTF.

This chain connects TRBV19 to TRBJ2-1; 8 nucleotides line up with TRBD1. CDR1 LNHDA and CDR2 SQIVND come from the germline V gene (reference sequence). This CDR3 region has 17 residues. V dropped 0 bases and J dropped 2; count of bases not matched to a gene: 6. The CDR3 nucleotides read TGTGCCAGTAGTATAGATCAAGCAGGGGGCCCCTACAATGAGCAGTTCTTC. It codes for CASSIDQAGGPYNEQFF. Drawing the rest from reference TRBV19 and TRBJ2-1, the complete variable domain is DGGITQSPKYLFRKEGQNVTLSCEQNLNHDAMYWYRQDPGQGLRLIYYSQIVNDFQKGDIAEGYSVSREKKESFPLTVTSAQKNPTAFYLCASSIDQAGGPYNEQFFGPGTRLTVL.

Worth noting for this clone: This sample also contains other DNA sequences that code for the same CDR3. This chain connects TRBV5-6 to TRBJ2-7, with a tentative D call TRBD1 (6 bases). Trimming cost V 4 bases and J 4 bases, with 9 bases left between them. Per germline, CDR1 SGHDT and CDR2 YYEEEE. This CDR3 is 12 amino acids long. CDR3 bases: TGTGCCAGCAGCCCGGGACAATACGAGCAGTACTTC. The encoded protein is CASSPGQYEQYF.

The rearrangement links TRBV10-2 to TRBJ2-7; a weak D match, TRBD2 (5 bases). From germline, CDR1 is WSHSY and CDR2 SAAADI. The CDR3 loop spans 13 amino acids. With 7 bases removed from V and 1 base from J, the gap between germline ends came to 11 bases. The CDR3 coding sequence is TGCGCCAGCACTCCCAGCGGATCCTACGAGCAGTACTTC. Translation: CASTPSGSYEQYF.

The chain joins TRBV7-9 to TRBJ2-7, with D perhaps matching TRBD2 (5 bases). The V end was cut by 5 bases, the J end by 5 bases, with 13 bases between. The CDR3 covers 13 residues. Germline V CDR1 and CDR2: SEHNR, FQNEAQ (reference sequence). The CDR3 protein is CASSVMAGNEQYF. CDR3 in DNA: TGTGCCAGCAGCGTTATGGCGGGCAACGAGCAGTACTTC.

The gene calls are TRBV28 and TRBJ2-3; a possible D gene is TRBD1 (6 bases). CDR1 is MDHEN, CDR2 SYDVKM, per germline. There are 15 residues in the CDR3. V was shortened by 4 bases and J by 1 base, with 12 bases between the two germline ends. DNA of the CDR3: TGTGCCAGCAGTTCCGACAGGTCTGGCACAGATACGCAGTATTTT. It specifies CASSSDRSGTDTQYF.

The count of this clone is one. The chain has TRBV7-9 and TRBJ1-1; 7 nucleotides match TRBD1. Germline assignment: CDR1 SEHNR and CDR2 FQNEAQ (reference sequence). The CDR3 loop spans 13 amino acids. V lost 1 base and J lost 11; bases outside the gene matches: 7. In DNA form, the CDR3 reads TGTGCCAGCAGCTTAGAGGGACAGCGGGTGGCTTTCTTT. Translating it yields CASSLEGQRVAFF.

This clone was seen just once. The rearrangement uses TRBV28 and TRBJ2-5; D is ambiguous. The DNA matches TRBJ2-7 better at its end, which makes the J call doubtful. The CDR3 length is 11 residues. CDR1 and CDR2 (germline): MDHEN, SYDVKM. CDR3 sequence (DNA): TGTGCCAGCAGTTTAGCGTACGAGCAGTACTTC. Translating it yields CASSLAYEQYF.

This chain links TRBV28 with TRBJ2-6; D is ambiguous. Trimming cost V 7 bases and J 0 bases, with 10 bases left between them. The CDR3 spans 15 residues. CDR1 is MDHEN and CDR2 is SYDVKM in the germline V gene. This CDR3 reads CASTTPHSGANVLTF. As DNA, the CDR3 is TGTGCCAGCACCACTCCCCACTCTGGGGCCAACGTCCTGACTTTC.

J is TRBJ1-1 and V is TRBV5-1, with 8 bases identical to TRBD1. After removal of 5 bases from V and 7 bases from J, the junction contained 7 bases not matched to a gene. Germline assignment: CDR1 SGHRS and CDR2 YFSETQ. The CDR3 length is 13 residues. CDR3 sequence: CASREAGTGEAFF. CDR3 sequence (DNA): TGCGCCAGCAGAGAAGCCGGGACAGGTGAAGCTTTCTTT.

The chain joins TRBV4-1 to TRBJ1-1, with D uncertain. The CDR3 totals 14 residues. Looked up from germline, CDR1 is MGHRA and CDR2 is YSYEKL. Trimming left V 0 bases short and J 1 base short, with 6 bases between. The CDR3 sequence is CASSQDEQNTEAFF. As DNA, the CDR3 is TGCGCCAGCAGCCAAGATGAGCAGAACACTGAAGCTTTCTTT.

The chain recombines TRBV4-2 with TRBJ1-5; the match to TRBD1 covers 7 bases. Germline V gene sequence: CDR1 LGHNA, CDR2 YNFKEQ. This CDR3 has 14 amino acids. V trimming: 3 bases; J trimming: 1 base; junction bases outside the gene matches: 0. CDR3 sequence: CASSQTGSNQPQHF. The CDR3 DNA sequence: TGTGCCAGCAGCCAGACAGGGAGCAATCAGCCCCAGCATTTT.